This TCR beta chain originates from a study of blood T cell repertoires in COVID-19. Clones were sequenced by immunoSEQ multiplex PCR, and TCRdb holds only the in-frame ones, with some missing. The data show about 150,000 clones, 86% seen once. As for this clone: A read error may account for a junction end that differs from germline.

The CDR3 runs 14 residues. Germline V CDR1 and CDR2: SNHLY, FYNNEI. The sample consisted of PBMCs or T cells enriched from blood (not recorded which). This sequence joins TRBV2 and TRBJ1-2; 7 bases line up with TRBD1. This receptor was taken from a man aged 50-60 years who had recovered from COVID-19. CDR3 loop: CASSEAGTVYDYTF. CDR3 nucleotides: TGTGCCAGCAGTGAAGCGGGGACAGTCTATGACTACACCTTC. The entire variable domain, with the rest obtained from reference TRBV2 and TRBJ1-2, is as follows: EPEVTQTPSHQVTQMGQEVILRCVPISNHLYFYWYRQILGQKVEFLVSFYNNEISEKSEIFDDQFSVERPDGSNFTLKIRSTKLEDSAMYFCASSEAGTVYDYTFGSGTRLTVV.